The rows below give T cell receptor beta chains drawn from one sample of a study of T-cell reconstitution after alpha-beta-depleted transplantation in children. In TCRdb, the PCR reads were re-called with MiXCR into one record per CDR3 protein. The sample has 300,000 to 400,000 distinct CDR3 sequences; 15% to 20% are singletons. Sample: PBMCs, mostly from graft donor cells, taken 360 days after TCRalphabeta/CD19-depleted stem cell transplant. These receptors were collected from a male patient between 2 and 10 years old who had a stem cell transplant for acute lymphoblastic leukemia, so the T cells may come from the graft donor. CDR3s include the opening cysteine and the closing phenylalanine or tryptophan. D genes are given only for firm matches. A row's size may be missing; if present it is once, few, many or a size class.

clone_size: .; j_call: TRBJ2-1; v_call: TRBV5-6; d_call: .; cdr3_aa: CASSLREWYEQFF; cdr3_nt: TGTGCCAGCAGCTTGAGGGAGTGGTATGAGCAGTTCTTC
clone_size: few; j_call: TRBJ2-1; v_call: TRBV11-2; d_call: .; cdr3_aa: CASSLYMGSHNEQFF; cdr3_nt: TGTGCCAGCAGCCTCTACATGGGAAGCCACAATGAGCAGTTCTTC
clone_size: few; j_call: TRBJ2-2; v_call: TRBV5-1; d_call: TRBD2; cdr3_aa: CASSSGLADTGELFF; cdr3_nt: TGCGCCAGCAGCTCGGGACTAGCGGACACCGGGGAGCTGTTTTTT
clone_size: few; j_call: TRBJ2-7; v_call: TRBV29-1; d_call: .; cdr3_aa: CSVGVGSVYEQYF; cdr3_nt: TGCAGCGTTGGGGTAGGATCGGTCTACGAGCAGTACTTC
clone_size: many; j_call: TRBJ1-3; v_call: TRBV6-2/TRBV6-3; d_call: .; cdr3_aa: CASSYDGTLSGNTIYF; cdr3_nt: TGTGCCAGCAGTTACGACGGAACGCTCTCTGGAAACACCATATATTTT
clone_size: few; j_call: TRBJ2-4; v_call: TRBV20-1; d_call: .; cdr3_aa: CSASTAPGAKNIQYF; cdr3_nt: TGCAGTGCTAGTACAGCCCCGGGAGCCAAAAACATTCAGTACTTC
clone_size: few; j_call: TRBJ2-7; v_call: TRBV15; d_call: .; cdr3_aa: CATSRDLGGGAGPYEQYF; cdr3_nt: TGTGCCACCAGCAGAGATTTGGGGGGGGGCGCGGGCCCCTACGAGCAGTACTTC
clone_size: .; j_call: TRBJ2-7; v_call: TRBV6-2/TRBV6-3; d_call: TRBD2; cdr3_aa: CASRLAGVYEQYF; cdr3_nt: TGTGCCAGCAGATTAGCGGGAGTCTACGAGCAGTACTTC
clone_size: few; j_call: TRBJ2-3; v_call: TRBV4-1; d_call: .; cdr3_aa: CASSQGSAEGGDTQYF; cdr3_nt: TGCGCCAGCAGCCAAGGATCCGCCGAGGGGGGGGATACGCAGTATTTT
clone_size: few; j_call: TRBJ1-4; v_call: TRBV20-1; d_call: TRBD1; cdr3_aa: CSARGDRPTNEKLFF; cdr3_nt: TGCAGTGCTAGAGGGGACAGACCAACTAATGAAAAACTGTTTTTT
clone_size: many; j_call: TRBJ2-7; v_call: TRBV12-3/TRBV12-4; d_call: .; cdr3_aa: CASSLEGSGASYEQYF; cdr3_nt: TGTGCCAGCAGTTTAGAGGGGTCAGGGGCGTCCTACGAGCAGTACTTC
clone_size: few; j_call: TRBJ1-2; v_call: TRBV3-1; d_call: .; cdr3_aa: CASSHPDRNGYTF; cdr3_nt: TGTGCCAGCAGCCACCCTGACAGAAATGGCTACACCTTC
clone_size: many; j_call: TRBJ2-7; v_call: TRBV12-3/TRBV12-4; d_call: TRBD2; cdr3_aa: CASSGLAGNEQYF; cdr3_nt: TGTGCCAGCAGTGGCCTAGCGGGGAATGAGCAGTACTTC
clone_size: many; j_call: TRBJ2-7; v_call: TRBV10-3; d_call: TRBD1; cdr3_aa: CAISEGTVLEQYF; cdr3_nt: TGTGCCATCAGTGAAGGGACAGTTCTAGAGCAGTACTTC
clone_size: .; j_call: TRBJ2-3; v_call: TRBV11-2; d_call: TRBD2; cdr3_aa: CASSLVRAGVDTQYF; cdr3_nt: TGTGCCAGCAGCTTAGTTCGGGCGGGAGTGGATACGCAGTATTTT
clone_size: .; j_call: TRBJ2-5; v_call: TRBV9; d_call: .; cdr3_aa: CASSVTGEGTQYF; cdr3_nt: TGTGCCAGCAGCGTAACTGGGGAAGGGACCCAGTACTTC